One sample yielded the 13 T cell receptor beta chains listed below, sequenced in a study of identical twins. Each CDR3 protein gets one entry after TCRdb re-called the 5' RACE reads with MiXCR. The sample lists about 1.7 million distinct CDR3 sequences, about 32% occurring once. The sample consisted of cord blood. The receptors originated from a newborn girl in good health.

This rearrangement joins TRBV28 to TRBJ2-1; 9 nucleotides align to TRBD2. Germline V gene lookup returns CDR1 MDHEN and CDR2 SYDVKM. The CDR3 extends over 15 amino acids. V lost 6 bases, J lost 8 bases, and 11 bases stayed unmatched. The CDR3 DNA reads as TGTGCCAGCAGCGTAGCGGGAGTTGGGGACGATGAGCAGTTCTTC. It specifies CASSVAGVGDDEQFF. The variable domain in full, completed from reference TRBV28 and TRBJ2-1, reads DVKVTQSSRYLVKRTGEKVFLECVQDMDHENMFWYRQDPGLGLRLIYFSYDVKMKEKGDIPEGYSVSREKKERFSLILESASTNQTSMYLCASSVAGVGDDEQFFGPGTRLTVL.

The rearrangement links TRBV28 to TRBJ2-5, with D unclear. With the DNA end fitting TRBJ2-7 better, the J assignment may be wrong. The V gene's germline CDR1 is MDHEN and CDR2 SYDVKM. The CDR3 totals 12 residues. The CDR3 loop is CASKRSTYEQYF. The DNA for the CDR3 is TGTGCCAGCAAACGGTCGACCTACGAGCAGTACTTC.

This clonotype showed up just once. This may arise from a read error, as a much more abundant clone is one base away. The rearrangement uses TRBV29-1 and TRBJ1-2, with D perhaps TRBD1 (5 bases). Trimming stripped 4 bases from V and 2 bases from J, with 17 bases between. CDR3 size: 15 residues. Germline CDR1 and CDR2: SQVTM and ANQGSEA. CDR3 loop: CSVGGRSTANYGYTF. In DNA form, the CDR3 reads TGCAGCGTTGGAGGTCGGTCGACAGCCAACTATGGCTACACCTTC.

This chain uses TRBV5-1 with TRBJ2-5; 12 positions match TRBD2. Losses at the gene ends were 4 bases for V and 5 bases for J; bases not matched to a gene: 9. Germline loops: CDR1 SGHRS, CDR2 YFSETQ. There are 16 residues in the CDR3. The CDR3 bases are TGCGCCAGCAGCCAACTGACTAGCGGGAGCTCTGAGACCCAGTACTTC. Translated, it gives CASSQLTSGSSETQYF.

The rearrangement joins TRBV20-1 to TRBJ2-2, with 7 nucleotides matching TRBD1. The trim removed 0 bases at V and 3 bases at J, leaving 7 bases unmatched. Germline assignment: CDR1 DFQATT and CDR2 SNEGSKA (reference sequence). This CDR3 has 16 residues. CDR3 bases: TGCAGTGCTAGAGATCCCAGACAGGGTGACACCGGGGAGCTGTTTTTT. It codes for CSARDPRQGDTGELFF.

The rearrangement uses TRBV9 and TRBJ2-5, with a tentative D call TRBD2 (6 bases). V dropped 2 bases and J dropped 4 bases, with 9 bases sitting between them. The CDR3 contains 13 residues. CDR1 is SGDLS, CDR2 YYNGEE, per germline. The CDR3 coding sequence is TGTGCCAGCAGCGTTAGCGGTGGAGAGACCCAGTACTTC. Translated, it gives CASSVSGGETQYF.

The chain has TRBV5-1 and TRBJ1-5; TRBD1 might be the D (6 bases). The germline V gene encodes CDR1 SGHRS and CDR2 YFSETQ. The CDR3 spans 17 residues. The V end lost 1 base, the J end lost 5 bases, and 19 bases lay between the germline ends. The CDR3 loop reads CASSLSVEGEVDQPQHF. The CDR3 DNA reads TGCGCCAGCAGCTTGAGTGTTGAGGGGGAGGTGGATCAGCCCCAGCATTTT.

V and J are TRBV20-1 and TRBJ2-5; a possible D gene is TRBD1 (5 bases). The CDR3 covers 14 residues. The germline V gene has CDR1 DFQATT and CDR2 SNEGSKA (reference sequence). Trimming pared 4 bases from V and 5 bases from J, leaving 17 bases between. The CDR3 DNA follows: TGCAGTGCTATTAGGGGCTCTCTGGGGGAGACCCAGTACTTC. As protein: CSAIRGSLGETQYF.

The rearrangement links TRBV20-1 to TRBJ1-2; 10 bases are a match to TRBD1. The junction had 2 bases not matched to a gene; V was cut back by 2 bases and J by 2 bases. CDR1 and CDR2 from the germline V gene are DFQATT and SNEGSKA (reference sequence). The CDR3 runs to 14 residues. The CDR3 here is CSARRDRGNYGYTF. The CDR3 nucleotides read TGCAGTGCTAGAAGGGACAGGGGAAACTATGGCTACACCTTC.

V gene TRBV5-1 combines with J gene TRBJ1-2, with 10 bases fitting TRBD1. V lost 3 bases, J lost 4 bases, and 6 bases stayed unmatched. The CDR3 runs 15 residues. Germline V CDR1 and CDR2: SGHRS, YFSETQ. The CDR3 region has the DNA TGCGCCAGCAGCTGGGGGACAGGGGTTACCTATGGCTACACCTTC. Its translation: CASSWGTGVTYGYTF.

The chain uses TRBV27 and TRBJ1-2, with 10 bases identical to TRBD1. The ends lost 8 bases at V and 1 base at J; junction bases unmatched: 1. CDR3 length: 13 residues. Germline lookup yields CDR1 MNHEY and CDR2 SMNVEV (reference sequence). CDR3 amino acids: CASGDRGNYGYTF. In nucleotides, the CDR3 is TGTGCCAGCGGGGACAGGGGTAACTATGGCTACACCTTC.

This clonotype was counted a single time. The V gene is TRBV10-1, the J gene TRBJ2-2, with 11 bases identical to TRBD1. Trimming took 4 bases from V and 2 from J; bases not matched to a gene: 0. Germline CDR1 is WNHNN and CDR2 is SYGVQD (reference sequence). The CDR3 loop spans 15 amino acids. The DNA for the CDR3 is TGCGCCAGCAGTGGGACAGGGGGCAACACCGGGGAGCTGTTTTTT. Translation gives CASSGTGGNTGELFF.

The table lists this clonotype with a few counts. Relative to the germline gene, one junction end is altered; a read error may explain this. The chain employs TRBV11-3 and TRBJ2-5; possibly TRBD1 or TRBD2 for D (6 bases each). Matching the DNA end better, TRBJ2-7 makes the J call doubtful. This CDR3 has 13 residues. Germline loops: CDR1 SGHNT, CDR2 YENEEA. The CDR3 region is CTSSLAGGHEQYF. The CDR3 DNA is TGTACCAGCAGCTTAGCCGGGGGCCACGAGCAGTACTTC.